The 27 T cell receptor beta chains given below trace back to one sample, sequenced in a study of response to subunit inactivated influenza vaccine. MiXCR was run by TCRdb on the RT-PCR reads, yielding one entry per CDR3 protein. The sample comprises more than 500,000 distinct CDR3 sequences, about 11% of which are singletons, and approximately 9.9% rests with the top ten. These data were likewise used in another study, on T cells expressing NK-cell markers. In that study: Synthesis of TCR beta cDNA relied on 5'RACE template switching carrying UMIs.

The sample in question was PBMCs from blood, obtained on the day of vaccination. Receptors were obtained from a man in his fifties who received an inactivated influenza vaccine.

This clonotype turned up a few times. The V call is TRBV19, the J call TRBJ1-2, with 9 bases lining up with TRBD1. Germline V gives CDR1 LNHDA, CDR2 SQIVND (reference sequence). Trimming took 4 bases from V and 1 from J; bases not matched to a gene: 10. This CDR3 has 17 amino acids. The CDR3 is CASSTFRGQGSNYGYTF. In nucleotides, the CDR3 is TGTGCCAGTAGTACCTTCCGTGGACAGGGGAGTAACTATGGCTACACCTTC.

The chain couples TRBV7-9 to TRBJ2-7; 9 nucleotides align to TRBD2. Trimming at V came to 5 bases and at J to 3 bases, leaving 8 bases not matched to a gene. This CDR3 has 15 residues. Germline lookup yields CDR1 SEHNR and CDR2 FQNEAQ (reference sequence). In DNA, the CDR3 is TGTGCCAGCAGCGGCAGCGGGAGGATAATCTACGAGCAGTACTTC. This sequence encodes CASSGSGRIIYEQYF.

This clonotype occurred a few times. V and J are TRBV21-1 and TRBJ1-3; TRBD1, as called in the table, went unchecked against the DNA. TRBV21-1 is annotated as a pseudogene. This CDR3 is 16 amino acids long. The chain's CDR3 is CASPGSRLYSGNTIYF. DNA of the CDR3: TGTGCCAGCCCCGGGAGCAGGTTGTACTCTGGAAACACCATATATTTT.

The chain is built from TRBV7-6 and TRBJ2-5; D uncertain. Trimming cost V 2 bases and J 5 bases, with 9 bases left between them. Germline lookup yields CDR1 SGHVS and CDR2 FNYEAQ. The CDR3 spans 13 residues. In DNA, the CDR3 is TGTGCCAGCAGCTTATCTCCCGGCGAGACCCAGTACTTC. Protein: CASSLSPGETQYF.

This clonotype was found a few times. The V and J genes are TRBV12-3 or TRBV12-4 and TRBJ1-1; no definite D call. V was trimmed by 2 bases and J by 3 bases, leaving 13 bases between them. There are 15 residues in the CDR3. The CDR3 DNA follows: TGTGCCAGCAGTTTAAAAGGATTTGCTGACACTGAAGCTTTCTTT. Translated, it gives CASSLKGFADTEAFF.

The CDR3 is CASSLGITEETQYF. CDR3 DNA sequence: TGTGCCAGCAGCTTAGGTATTACGGAAGAGACCCAGTACTTC. The chain combines TRBV7-9 with TRBJ2-5, with D unclear. Trimming removed 1 base at V and 3 bases at J, with 9 bases between. Germline-derived CDR1 and CDR2 are SEHNR and FQNEAQ (reference sequence). The CDR3 sequence is 14 residues long.

The chain employs TRBV4-1 and TRBJ1-5; D remains ambiguous. Germline lookup yields CDR1 MGHRA and CDR2 YSYEKL. The CDR3 has 13 residues. With 0 bases removed from V and 9 bases from J, the gap between germline ends came to 9 bases. CDR3 nucleotides: TGCGCCAGCAGCCAAGACCCGTGGTTGCCCCAGCATTTT. Amino acid sequence: CASSQDPWLPQHF.

This chain links TRBV3-1 with TRBJ2-5, with a weak D call TRBD1 (6 bases). This CDR3 has 15 residues. V lost 4 bases and J 1 base, leaving 13 bases between the germline ends. CDR1 LGHDT and CDR2 YNNKEL come from the germline V gene (reference sequence). The CDR3, as DNA: TGTGCCAGCAGCCCAGGGGTCTCCACCCAAGAGACCCAGTACTTC. It specifies CASSPGVSTQETQYF.

This clonotype occurred a few times. The V call is TRBV4-3, the J call TRBJ2-7; the D gene could be TRBD1 or TRBD2 (5 bases each). Trimming pared 4 bases from V and 5 bases from J, leaving 15 bases between. Germline CDR1 and CDR2: LGHNA and YSLEER. The CDR3 sequence is 14 residues long. CDR3 loop: CASSPTGGRDEQYF. The CDR3 region has the DNA TGCGCCAGCAGCCCAACTGGGGGTCGAGACGAGCAGTACTTC.

This clonotype was observed a handful of times. This chain uses TRBV5-1 with TRBJ2-3, with D perhaps assigned TRBD1 or TRBD2 (5 bases each). V was clipped by 0 bases and J by 2 bases, with 16 bases between them. Germline CDR1 is SGHRS and CDR2 is YFSETQ. The CDR3 totals 17 residues. In nucleotides, the CDR3 is TGCGCCAGCAGCTTGGGCTTGAGGGGCTCGGACACAGATACGCAGTATTTT. It translates to CASSLGLRGSDTDTQYF. Combining the CDR3 with reference TRBV5-1 and TRBJ2-3 gives the whole variable domain KAGVTQTPRYLIKTRGQQVTLSCSPISGHRSVSWYQQTPGQGLQFLFEYFSETQRNKGNFPGRFSGRQFSNSRSEMNVSTLELGDSALYLCASSLGLRGSDTDTQYFGPGTRLTVL.

This clonotype was detected only a few times. V and J are TRBV27 and TRBJ1-6, with 8 positions matching TRBD1. The V segment lost 6 bases and the J segment 10 bases; nucleotides outside the gene matches: 8. From germline, CDR1 is MNHEY and CDR2 SMNVEV (reference sequence). There are 14 residues in the CDR3. The CDR3 loop is CASRLGQGRSPLHF. The CDR3, as DNA: TGTGCCAGCAGACTCGGACAGGGCCGCTCACCCCTCCACTTT.

There are a few counts of this clonotype. The V gene is TRBV28, the J gene TRBJ2-7; D not resolved. Between the trimmed V and J ends, which lost 1 base and 5 bases, there was a span of 12 bases. Germline CDR1 reads MDHEN; CDR2 reads SYDVKM. This CDR3 is 14 amino acids long. The chain's CDR3 is CASSLSTPRHEQYF. The CDR3 region has the DNA TGTGCCAGCAGTTTATCAACCCCTAGGCACGAGCAGTACTTC.

This chain links TRBV12-3 or TRBV12-4 with TRBJ2-1; D may be TRBD2 (5 bases). The CDR3 sequence is 14 residues long. Trimming stripped 7 bases from V and 0 bases from J, with 10 bases between. As DNA, the CDR3 is TGTGCCAGCAATACAGACTACTCCTACAATGAGCAGTTCTTC. This gives the protein CASNTDYSYNEQFF.

This chain uses TRBV7-9 with TRBJ2-2; 10 positions match TRBD2. The ends lost 5 bases at V and 4 bases at J; junction bases unmatched: 4. The CDR3 covers 15 residues. CDR1 is SEHNR, CDR2 FQNEAQ, per germline (reference sequence). The CDR3 DNA reads TGTGCCAGCAGCCCGGAGCGGGGGGGCACCGGGGAGCTGTTTTTT. Its protein product is CASSPERGGTGELFF.

There are many counts of this clonotype. The chain recombines TRBV29-1 with TRBJ2-5; D is uncertain. Trimming left V 7 bases short and J 7 bases short, with 16 bases between. Per germline, CDR1 SQVTM and CDR2 ANQGSEA. CDR3 length equals 12 residues. The CDR3 sequence is CSAEEQLGTQYF. The CDR3 DNA follows: TGCAGCGCCGAGGAACAGCTTGGGACCCAGTACTTC.

This clonotype turned up a few times. The chain combines TRBV7-9 with TRBJ1-1; D might be TRBD1 (5 bases). Trimming pared 1 base from V and 8 bases from J, leaving 8 bases between. The CDR3 loop spans 12 amino acids. Germline loops: CDR1 SEHNR, CDR2 FQNEAQ (reference sequence). CDR3 sequence: CASSLEAGEAFF. CDR3 coding DNA: TGTGCCAGCAGCTTAGAAGCAGGGGAAGCTTTCTTT.

The chain couples TRBV7-9 to TRBJ1-5, with D perhaps TRBD1 (6 bases). Germline V gene data show CDR1 as SEHNR and CDR2 as FQNEAQ (reference sequence). The CDR3 totals 15 residues. V shed 11 bases and J shed 1 base, with 18 bases lying between them. The CDR3 coding sequence is TGTGCCGTCGAGGGGGGACCGGGAAGCAATCAGCCCCAGCATTTT. This codes for CAVEGGPGSNQPQHF. The full variable domain, completed using reference TRBV7-9 and TRBJ1-5, is DTGVSQNPRHKITKRGQNVTFRCDPISEHNRLYWYRQTLGQGPEFLTYFQNEAQLEKSRLLSDRFSAERPKGSFSTLEIQRTEQGDSAMYLCAVEGGPGSNQPQHFGDGTRLSIL.

This clonotype has just a few counts. The chain carries TRBV18 and TRBJ2-1; a weak D match, TRBD2 (5 bases). V gave up 3 bases and J gave up 10 bases, with 13 bases separating them. This CDR3 is 13 amino acids long. The germline V gene has CDR1 KGHSH and CDR2 LQKENI. Written as DNA, the CDR3 is TGTGCCAGCTCACCTGCGAGGGCGGAGGAGCAGTTCTTC. This sequence encodes CASSPARAEEQFF.

The V and J genes are TRBV20-1 and TRBJ1-2; D not resolved. V lost 4 bases and J 8 bases, leaving 20 bases between the germline ends. Germline V CDR1 and CDR2: DFQATT, SNEGSKA (reference sequence). The CDR3 has 14 amino acids. The CDR3 sequence is CSATILTTAEGYTF. The CDR3 DNA reads as TGCAGTGCTACTATTTTGACAACGGCTGAGGGCTACACCTTC.

The chain recombines TRBV20-1 with TRBJ2-1; 10 nucleotides align to TRBD2. The length of the CDR3 is 15 residues. With 5 bases clipped from V and 5 bases from J, the junction kept 9 bases outside the gene matches. The germline V gene encodes CDR1 DFQATT and CDR2 SNEGSKA (reference sequence). This chain's CDR3 is CSAPPPGTSDNEQFF. The CDR3 DNA sequence: TGCAGTGCTCCCCCCCCAGGGACTAGCGACAATGAGCAGTTCTTC.

CDR3 protein: CASSQETGRYEQFF. The CDR3 DNA is TGTGCCAGCAGCCAAGAGACGGGGAGGTATGAGCAGTTCTTC. This chain joins TRBV4-2 and TRBJ2-1; D is perhaps TRBD2 (6 bases). The germline gives CDR1 LGHNA, CDR2 YNFKEQ. The CDR3 covers 14 residues. V was pared by 0 bases and J by 8 bases, with 11 bases between.

This chain's CDR3 is CASSVQTGGPYGYTF. CDR3 nucleotide sequence: TGTGCCAGCAGCGTTCAGACAGGGGGCCCCTATGGCTACACCTTC. The chain recombines TRBV9 with TRBJ1-2, with 10 bases identical to TRBD1. The CDR3 length is 15 residues. With V trimmed by 2 bases and J by 4 bases, 5 bases remained unmatched. CDR1 is SGDLS and CDR2 is YYNGEE in the germline V gene.

In this sample, this clonotype turned up a few times. The chain has TRBV5-1 and TRBJ2-3; 7 nucleotides agree with TRBD2. Trimming cost V 4 bases and J 2 bases; bases outside gene matches: 4. The CDR3 spans 14 residues. CDR1 is SGHRS, CDR2 YFSETQ, per germline. The CDR3 loop is CASSPGRATDTQYF. CDR3 sequence (DNA): TGCGCCAGCAGCCCGGGGAGGGCCACAGATACGCAGTATTTT. The full variable domain, rest sourced from reference TRBV5-1 and TRBJ2-3, is KAGVTQTPRYLIKTRGQQVTLSCSPISGHRSVSWYQQTPGQGLQFLFEYFSETQRNKGNFPGRFSGRQFSNSRSEMNVSTLELGDSALYLCASSPGRATDTQYFGPGTRLTVL.

The J gene is TRBJ2-2, the V gene TRBV7-2; the D gene is possibly TRBD2 (6 bases). From germline, CDR1 is SGHTA and CDR2 FQGNSA. V lost 1 base and J 4 bases, leaving 10 bases between the germline ends. The CDR3 loop spans 15 amino acids. In DNA form, the CDR3 reads TGTGCCAGCAGCTTAGTTTCCGGGGGCACCGGGGAGCTGTTTTTT. Residues: CASSLVSGGTGELFF. The whole variable domain, remainder taken from reference TRBV7-2 and TRBJ2-2, is GAGVSQSPSNKVTEKGKDVELRCDPISGHTALYWYRQSLGQGLEFLIYFQGNSAPDKSGLPSDRFSAERTGGSVSTLTIQRTQQEDSAVYLCASSLVSGGTGELFFGEGSRLTVL.

In this sample, this clonotype turned up a few times. The rearrangement uses TRBV4-1 and TRBJ1-1; D remains unclear. CDR1 MGHRA and CDR2 YSYEKL come from the germline V gene. The CDR3 extends over 14 amino acids. Trimming pared 4 bases from V and 1 base from J, leaving 10 bases between. For the CDR3, the DNA is TGCGCCAGCAGCCCCCGGGAGGCGAACACTGAAGCTTTCTTT. Translated, it gives CASSPREANTEAFF.

Notes on this clonotype: One end of the junction is discordant with germline, which a read error may explain. The chain has TRBV5-6 and TRBJ2-1; 9 nucleotides line up with TRBD2. The CDR3 consists of 15 residues. Looked up from germline, CDR1 is SGHDT and CDR2 is YYEEEE. The CDR3 loop reads CASTLGASGVNEQFF. In DNA, the CDR3 is TGTGCCAGCACCTTGGGCGCTAGCGGGGTCAATGAGCAGTTCTTC.

This clonotype was detected many times. This chain joins TRBV12-3 or TRBV12-4 and TRBJ2-1, with D possibly being TRBD2 (5 bases). CDR3 size: 14 residues. V dropped 3 bases and J dropped 2 bases, with 8 bases sitting between them. For the CDR3, the DNA is TGTGCCAGCAGTTTGGGGAGTCCCTACAATGAGCAGTTCTTC. Translated: CASSLGSPYNEQFF.